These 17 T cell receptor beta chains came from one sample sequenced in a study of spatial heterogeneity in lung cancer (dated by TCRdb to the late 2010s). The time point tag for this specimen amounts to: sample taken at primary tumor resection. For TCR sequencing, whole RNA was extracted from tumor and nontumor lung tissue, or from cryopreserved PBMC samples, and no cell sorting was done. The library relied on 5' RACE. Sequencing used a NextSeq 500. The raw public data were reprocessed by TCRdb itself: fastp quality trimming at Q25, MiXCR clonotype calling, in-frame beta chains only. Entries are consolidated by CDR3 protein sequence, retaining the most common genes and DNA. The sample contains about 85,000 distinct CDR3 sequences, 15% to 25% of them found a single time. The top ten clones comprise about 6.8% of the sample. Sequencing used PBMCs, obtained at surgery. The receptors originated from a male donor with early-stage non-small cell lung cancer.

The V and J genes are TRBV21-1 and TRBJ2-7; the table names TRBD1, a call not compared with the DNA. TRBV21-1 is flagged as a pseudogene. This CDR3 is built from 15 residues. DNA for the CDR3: TGTGCCAGCAGCAGGGGGGCAGGGCGCTTATACGAGCAGTACTTC. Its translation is CASSRGAGRLYEQYF.

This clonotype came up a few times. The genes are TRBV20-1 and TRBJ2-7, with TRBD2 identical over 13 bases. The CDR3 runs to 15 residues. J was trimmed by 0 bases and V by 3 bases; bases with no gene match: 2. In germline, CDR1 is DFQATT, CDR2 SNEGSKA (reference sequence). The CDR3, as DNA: TGCAGTGCTAGCGGACTAGCGGGGGTCTCCTACGAGCAGTACTTC. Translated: CSASGLAGVSYEQYF.

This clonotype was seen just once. The DNA for the CDR3 is TGTGCCGCAGGGGGGAACCTGGGGGGCACTGAAGCTTTCTTT. Amino acids: CAAGGNLGGTEAFF. The rearrangement joins TRBV10-3 to TRBJ1-1, with 7 bases fitting TRBD1. Trimming at V came to 11 bases and at J to 4 bases, leaving 13 bases not matched to a gene. The CDR3 is made up of 14 amino acids. CDR1 and CDR2 (germline): ENHRY, SYGVKD.

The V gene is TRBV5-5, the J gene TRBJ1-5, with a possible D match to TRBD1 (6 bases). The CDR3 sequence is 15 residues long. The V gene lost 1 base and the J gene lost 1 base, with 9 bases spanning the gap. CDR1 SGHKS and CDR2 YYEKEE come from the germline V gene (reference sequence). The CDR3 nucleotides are TGTGCCAGCAGCTTGAGGGGGTTAAGCAATCAGCCCCAGCATTTT. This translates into CASSLRGLSNQPQHF. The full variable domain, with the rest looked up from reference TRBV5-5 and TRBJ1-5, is DAGVTQSPTHLIKTRGQQVTLRCSPISGHKSVSWYQQVLGQGPQFIFQYYEKEERGRGNFPDRFSARQFPNYSSELNVNALLLGDSALYLCASSLRGLSNQPQHFGDGTRLSIL.

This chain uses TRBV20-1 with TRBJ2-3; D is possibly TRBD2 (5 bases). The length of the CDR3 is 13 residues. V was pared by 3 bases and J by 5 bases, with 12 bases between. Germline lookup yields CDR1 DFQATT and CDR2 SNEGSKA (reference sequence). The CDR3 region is CSARTGSGDTQYF. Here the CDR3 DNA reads TGCAGTGCTAGGACGGGATCTGGAGATACGCAGTATTTT.

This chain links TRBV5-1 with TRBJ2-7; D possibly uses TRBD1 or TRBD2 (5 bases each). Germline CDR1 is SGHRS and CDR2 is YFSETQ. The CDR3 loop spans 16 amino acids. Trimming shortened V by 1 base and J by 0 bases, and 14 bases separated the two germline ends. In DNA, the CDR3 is TGCGCCAGCAGCTTGAACCCTCGAGGGGACTCCTACGAGCAGTACTTC. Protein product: CASSLNPRGDSYEQYF.

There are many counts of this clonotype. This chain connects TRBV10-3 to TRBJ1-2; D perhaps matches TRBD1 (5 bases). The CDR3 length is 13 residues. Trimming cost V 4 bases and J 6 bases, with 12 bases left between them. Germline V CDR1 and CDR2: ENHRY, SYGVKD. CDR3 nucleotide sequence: TGTGCCATCAGTGCCGCAGGAGGGGATGGCTACACCTTC. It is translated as CAISAAGGDGYTF.

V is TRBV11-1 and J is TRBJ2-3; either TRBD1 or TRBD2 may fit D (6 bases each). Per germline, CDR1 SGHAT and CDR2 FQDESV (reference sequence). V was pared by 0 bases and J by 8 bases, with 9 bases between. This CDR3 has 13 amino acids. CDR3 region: CASSLAGGPTQYF. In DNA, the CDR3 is TGTGCCAGCAGCTTAGCAGGGGGGCCTACGCAGTATTTT.

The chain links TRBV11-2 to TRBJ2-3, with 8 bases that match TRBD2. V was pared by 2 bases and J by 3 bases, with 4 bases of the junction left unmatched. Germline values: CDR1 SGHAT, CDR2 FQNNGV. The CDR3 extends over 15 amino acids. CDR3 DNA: TGTGCCAGCAGCTTACGGGGGGGCGCGACAGATACGCAGTATTTT. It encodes CASSLRGGATDTQYF.

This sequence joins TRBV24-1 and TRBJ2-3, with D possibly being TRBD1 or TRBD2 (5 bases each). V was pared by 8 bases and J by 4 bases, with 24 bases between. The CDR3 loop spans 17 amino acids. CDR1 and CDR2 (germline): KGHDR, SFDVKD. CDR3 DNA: TGTGCCACCAAGGTGGGACCCTGGGACCTCCCGGCAGATACGCAGTATTTT. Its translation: CATKVGPWDLPADTQYF.

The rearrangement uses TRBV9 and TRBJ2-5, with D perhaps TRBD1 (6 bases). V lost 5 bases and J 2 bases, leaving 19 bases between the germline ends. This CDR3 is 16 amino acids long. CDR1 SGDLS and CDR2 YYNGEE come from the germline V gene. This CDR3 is CASSSSQGMRQETQYF. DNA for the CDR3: TGTGCCAGCAGTTCCTCCCAGGGGATGAGGCAAGAGACCCAGTACTTC.

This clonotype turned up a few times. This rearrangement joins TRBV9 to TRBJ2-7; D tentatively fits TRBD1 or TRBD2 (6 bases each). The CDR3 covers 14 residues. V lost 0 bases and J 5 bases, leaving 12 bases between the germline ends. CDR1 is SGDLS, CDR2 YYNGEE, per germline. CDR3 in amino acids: CASSVGSGANEQYF. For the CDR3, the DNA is TGTGCCAGCAGCGTAGGATCGGGGGCGAACGAGCAGTACTTC.

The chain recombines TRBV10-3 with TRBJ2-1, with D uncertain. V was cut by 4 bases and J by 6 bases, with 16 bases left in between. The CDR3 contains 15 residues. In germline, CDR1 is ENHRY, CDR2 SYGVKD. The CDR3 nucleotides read TGTGCCATCAGTGGGGTGGAAGGAGTGGCCAATGAGCAGTTCTTC. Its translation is CAISGVEGVANEQFF.

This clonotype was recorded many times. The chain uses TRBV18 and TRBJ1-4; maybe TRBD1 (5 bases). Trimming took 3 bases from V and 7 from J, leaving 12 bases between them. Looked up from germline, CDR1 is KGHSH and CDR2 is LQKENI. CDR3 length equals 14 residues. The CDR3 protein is CASSPEGRGEKLFF. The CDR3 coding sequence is TGTGCCAGCTCACCGGAGGGGCGCGGTGAAAAACTGTTTTTT.

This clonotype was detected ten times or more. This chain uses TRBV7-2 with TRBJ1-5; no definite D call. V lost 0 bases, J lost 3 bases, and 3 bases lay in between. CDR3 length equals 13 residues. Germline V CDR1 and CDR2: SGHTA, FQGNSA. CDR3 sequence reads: CASSLAFNQPQHF. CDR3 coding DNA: TGTGCCAGCAGCTTAGCCTTCAATCAGCCCCAGCATTTT.

CDR3 sequence reads: CATSDATAPSYNEQFF. As DNA, the CDR3 is TGTGCCACCAGTGATGCGACAGCTCCTTCCTACAATGAGCAGTTCTTC. The chain has TRBV24-1 and TRBJ2-1, with a possible D match to TRBD1 (5 bases). The CDR3 consists of 16 residues. V shed 3 bases and J shed 1 base, with 12 bases lying between them. Germline V CDR1 and CDR2: KGHDR, SFDVKD.

The CDR3 protein is CSVEGPGVMNGYTF. For the CDR3, the DNA is TGCAGCGTTGAAGGGCCCGGTGTGATGAATGGCTACACCTTC. The rearrangement joins TRBV29-1 to TRBJ1-2; D remains unclear. The CDR3 sequence is 14 residues long. V was clipped by 1 base and J by 6 bases, with 15 bases between them. CDR1 SQVTM and CDR2 ANQGSEA come from the germline V gene.